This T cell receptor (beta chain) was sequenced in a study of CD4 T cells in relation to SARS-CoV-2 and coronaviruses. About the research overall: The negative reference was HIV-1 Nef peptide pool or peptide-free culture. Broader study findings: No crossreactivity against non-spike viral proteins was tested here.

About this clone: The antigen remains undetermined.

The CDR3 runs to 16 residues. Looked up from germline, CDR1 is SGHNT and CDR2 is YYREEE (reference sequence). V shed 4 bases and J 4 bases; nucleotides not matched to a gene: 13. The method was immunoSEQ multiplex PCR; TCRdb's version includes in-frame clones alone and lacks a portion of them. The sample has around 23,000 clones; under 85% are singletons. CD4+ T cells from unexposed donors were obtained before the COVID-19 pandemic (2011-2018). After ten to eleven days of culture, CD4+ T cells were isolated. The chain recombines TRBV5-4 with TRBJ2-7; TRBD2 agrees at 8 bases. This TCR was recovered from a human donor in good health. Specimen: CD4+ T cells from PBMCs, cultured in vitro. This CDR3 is CASSPGGSSGFYEQYF. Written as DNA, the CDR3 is TGTGCCAGCAGCCCTGGGGGCTCTAGCGGGTTTTACGAGCAGTACTTC.